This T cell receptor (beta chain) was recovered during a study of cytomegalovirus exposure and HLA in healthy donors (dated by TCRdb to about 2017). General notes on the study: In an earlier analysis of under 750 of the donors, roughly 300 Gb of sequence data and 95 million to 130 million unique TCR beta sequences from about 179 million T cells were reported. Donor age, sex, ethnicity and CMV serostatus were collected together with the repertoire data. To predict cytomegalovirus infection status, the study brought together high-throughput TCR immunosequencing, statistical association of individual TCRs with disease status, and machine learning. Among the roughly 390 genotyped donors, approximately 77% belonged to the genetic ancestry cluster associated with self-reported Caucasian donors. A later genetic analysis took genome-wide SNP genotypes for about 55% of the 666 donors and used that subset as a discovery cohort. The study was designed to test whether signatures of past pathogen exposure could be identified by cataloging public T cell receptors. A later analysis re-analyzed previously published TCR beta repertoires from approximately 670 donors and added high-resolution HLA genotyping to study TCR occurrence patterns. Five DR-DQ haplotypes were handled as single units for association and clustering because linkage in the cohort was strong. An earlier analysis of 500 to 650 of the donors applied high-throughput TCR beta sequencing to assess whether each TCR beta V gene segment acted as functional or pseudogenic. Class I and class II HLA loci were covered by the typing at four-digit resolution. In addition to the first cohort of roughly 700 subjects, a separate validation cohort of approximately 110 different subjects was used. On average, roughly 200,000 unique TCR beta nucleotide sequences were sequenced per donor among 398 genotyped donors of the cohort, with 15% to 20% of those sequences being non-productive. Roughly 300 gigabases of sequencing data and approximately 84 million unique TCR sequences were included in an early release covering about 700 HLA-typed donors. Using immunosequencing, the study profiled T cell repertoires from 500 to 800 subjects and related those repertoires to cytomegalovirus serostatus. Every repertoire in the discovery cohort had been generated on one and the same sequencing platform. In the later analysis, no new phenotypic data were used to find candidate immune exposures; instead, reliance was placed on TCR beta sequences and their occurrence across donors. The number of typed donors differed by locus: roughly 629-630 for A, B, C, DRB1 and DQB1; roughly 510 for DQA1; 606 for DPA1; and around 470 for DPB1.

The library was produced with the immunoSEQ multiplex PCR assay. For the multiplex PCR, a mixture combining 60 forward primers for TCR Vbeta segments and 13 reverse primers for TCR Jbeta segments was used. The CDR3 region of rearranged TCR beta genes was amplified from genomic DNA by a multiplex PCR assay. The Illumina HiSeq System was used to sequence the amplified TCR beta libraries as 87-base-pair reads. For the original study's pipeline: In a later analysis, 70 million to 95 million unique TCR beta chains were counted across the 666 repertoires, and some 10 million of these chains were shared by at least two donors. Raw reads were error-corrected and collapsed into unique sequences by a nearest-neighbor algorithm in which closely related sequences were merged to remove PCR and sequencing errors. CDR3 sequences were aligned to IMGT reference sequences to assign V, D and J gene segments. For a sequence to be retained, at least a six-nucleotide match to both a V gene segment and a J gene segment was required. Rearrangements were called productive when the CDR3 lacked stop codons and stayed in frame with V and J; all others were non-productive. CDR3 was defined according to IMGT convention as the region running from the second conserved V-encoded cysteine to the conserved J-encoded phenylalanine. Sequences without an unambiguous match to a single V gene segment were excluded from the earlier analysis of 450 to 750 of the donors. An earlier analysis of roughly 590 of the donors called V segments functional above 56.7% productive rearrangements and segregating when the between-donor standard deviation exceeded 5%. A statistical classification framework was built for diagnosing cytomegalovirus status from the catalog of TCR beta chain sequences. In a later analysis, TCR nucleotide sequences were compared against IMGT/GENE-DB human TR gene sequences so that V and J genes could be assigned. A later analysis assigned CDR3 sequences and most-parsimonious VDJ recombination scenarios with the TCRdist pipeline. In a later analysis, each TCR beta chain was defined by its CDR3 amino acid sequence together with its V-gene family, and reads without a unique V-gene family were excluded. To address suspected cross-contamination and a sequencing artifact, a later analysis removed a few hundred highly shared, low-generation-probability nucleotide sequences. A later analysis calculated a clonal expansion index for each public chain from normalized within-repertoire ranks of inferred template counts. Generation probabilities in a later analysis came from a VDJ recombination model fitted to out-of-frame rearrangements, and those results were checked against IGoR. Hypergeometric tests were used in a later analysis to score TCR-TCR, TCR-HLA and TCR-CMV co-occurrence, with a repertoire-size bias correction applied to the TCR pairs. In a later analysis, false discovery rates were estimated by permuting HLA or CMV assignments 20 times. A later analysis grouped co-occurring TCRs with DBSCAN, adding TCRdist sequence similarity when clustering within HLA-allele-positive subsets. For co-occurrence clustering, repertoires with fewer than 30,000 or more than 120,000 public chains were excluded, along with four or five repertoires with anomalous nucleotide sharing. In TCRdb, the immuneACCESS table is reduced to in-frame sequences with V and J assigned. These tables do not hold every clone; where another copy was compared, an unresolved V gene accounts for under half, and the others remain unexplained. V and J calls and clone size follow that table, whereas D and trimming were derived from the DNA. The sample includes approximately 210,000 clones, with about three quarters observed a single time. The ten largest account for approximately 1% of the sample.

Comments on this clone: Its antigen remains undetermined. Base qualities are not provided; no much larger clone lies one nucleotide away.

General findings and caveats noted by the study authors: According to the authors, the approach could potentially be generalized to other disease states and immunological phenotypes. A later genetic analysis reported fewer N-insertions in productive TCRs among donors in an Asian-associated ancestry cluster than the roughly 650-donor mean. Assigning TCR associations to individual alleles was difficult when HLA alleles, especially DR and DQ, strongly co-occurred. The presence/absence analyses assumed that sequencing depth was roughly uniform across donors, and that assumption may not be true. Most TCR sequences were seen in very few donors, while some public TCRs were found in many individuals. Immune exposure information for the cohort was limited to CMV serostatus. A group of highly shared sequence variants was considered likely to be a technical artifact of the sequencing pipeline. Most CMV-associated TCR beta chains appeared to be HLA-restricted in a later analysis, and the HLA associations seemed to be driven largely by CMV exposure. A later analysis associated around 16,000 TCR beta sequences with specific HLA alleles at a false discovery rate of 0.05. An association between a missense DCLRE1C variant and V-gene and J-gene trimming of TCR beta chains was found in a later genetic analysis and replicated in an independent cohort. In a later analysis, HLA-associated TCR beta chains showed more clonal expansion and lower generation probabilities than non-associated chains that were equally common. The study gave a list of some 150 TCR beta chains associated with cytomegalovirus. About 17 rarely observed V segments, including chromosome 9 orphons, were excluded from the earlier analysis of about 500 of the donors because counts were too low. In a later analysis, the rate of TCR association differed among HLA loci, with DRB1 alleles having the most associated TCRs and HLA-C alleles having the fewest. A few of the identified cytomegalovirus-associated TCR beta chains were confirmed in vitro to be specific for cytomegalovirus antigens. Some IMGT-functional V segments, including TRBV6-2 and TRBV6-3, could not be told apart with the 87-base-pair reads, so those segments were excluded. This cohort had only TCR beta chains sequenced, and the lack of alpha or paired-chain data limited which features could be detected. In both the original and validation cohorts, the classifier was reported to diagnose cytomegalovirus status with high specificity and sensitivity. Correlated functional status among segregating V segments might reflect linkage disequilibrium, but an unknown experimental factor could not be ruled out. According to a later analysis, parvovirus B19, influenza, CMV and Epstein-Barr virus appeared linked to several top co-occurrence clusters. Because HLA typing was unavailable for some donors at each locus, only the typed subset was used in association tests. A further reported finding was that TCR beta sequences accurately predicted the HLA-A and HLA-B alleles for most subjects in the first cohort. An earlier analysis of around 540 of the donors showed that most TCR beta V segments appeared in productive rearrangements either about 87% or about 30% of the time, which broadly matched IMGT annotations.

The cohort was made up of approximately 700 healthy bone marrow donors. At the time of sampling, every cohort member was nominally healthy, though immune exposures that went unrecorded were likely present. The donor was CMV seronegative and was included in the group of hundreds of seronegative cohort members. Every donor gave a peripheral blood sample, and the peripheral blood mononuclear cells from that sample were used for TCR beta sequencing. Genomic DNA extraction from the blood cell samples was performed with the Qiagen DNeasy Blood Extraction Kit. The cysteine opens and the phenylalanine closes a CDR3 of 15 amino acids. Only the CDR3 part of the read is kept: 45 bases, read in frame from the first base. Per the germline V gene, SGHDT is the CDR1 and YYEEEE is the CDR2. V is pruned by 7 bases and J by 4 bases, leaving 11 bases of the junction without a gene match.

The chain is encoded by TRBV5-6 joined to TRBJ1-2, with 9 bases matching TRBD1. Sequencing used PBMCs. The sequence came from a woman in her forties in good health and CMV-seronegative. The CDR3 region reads CASQLGTGGVYGYTF. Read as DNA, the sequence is TGTGCCAGCCAGCTTGGTACAGGGGGCGTCTATGGCTACACCTTC.